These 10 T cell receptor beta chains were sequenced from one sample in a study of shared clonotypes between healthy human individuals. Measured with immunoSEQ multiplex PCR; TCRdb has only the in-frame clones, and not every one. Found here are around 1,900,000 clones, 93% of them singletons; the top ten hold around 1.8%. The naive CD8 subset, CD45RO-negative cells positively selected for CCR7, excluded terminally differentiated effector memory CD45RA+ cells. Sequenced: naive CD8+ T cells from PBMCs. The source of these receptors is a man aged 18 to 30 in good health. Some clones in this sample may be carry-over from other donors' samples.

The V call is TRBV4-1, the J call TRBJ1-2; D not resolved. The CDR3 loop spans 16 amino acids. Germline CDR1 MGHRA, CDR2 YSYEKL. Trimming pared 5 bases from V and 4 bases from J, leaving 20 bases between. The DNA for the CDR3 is TGCGCCAGCAGCGCCCGCGATCGTGTAGACCTCTATGGCTACACCTTC. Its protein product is CASSARDRVDLYGYTF.

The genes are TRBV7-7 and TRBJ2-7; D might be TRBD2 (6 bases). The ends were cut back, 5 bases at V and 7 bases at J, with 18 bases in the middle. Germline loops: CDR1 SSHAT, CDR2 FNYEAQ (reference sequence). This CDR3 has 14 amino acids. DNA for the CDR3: TGTGCCAGCAGCCCCGGGGGAGCCCCCTTAGAGCAGTACTTC. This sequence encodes CASSPGGAPLEQYF. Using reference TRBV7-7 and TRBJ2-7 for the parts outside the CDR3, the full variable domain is GAGVSQSPRYKVTKRGQDVTLRCDPISSHATLYWYQQALGQGPEFLTYFNYEAQPDKSGLPSDRFSAERPEGSISTLTIQRTEQRDSAMYRCASSPGGAPLEQYFGPGTRLTVT.

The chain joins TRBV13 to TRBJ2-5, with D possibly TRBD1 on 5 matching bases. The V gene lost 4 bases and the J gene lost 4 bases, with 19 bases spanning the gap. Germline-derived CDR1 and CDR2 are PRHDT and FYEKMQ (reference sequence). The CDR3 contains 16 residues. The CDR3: CASSSLSPERGETQYF. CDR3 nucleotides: TGTGCCAGCAGCTCCCTCTCACCCGAAAGGGGAGAGACCCAGTACTTC. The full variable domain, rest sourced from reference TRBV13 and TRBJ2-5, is AAGVIQSPRHLIKEKRETATLKCYPIPRHDTVYWYQQGPGQDPQFLISFYEKMQSDKGSIPDRFSAQQFSDYHSELNMSSLELGDSALYFCASSSLSPERGETQYFGPGTRLLVL.

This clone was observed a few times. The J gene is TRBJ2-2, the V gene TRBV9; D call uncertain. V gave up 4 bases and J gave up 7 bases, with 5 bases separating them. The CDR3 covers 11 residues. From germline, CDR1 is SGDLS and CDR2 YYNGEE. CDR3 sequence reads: CASSRGGELFF. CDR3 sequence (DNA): TGTGCCAGCAGCCGTGGCGGGGAGCTGTTTTTT.

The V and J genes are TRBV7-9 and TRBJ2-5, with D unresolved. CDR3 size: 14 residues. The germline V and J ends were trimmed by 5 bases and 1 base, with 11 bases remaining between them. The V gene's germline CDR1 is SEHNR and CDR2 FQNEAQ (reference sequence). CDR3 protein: CASSPGGIQETQYF. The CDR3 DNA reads TGTGCCAGCAGCCCCGGCGGTATCCAAGAGACCCAGTACTTC.

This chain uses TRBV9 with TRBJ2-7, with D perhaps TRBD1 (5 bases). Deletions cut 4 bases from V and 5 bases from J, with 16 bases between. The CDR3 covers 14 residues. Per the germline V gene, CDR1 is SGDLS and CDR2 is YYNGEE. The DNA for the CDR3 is TGTGCCAGCAGCATCGCTCTGGGGCCCCACGAGCAGTACTTC. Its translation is CASSIALGPHEQYF.

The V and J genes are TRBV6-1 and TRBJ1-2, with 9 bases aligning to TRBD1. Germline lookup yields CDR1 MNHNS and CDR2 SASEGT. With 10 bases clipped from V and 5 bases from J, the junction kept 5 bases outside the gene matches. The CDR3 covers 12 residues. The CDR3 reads CANTDRGYGYTF. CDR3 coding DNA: TGTGCCAACACCGACAGGGGGTATGGCTACACCTTC.

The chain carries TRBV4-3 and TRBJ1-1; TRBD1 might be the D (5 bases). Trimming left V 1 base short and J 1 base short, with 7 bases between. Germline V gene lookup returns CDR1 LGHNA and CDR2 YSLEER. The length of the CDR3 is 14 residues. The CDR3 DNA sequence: TGCGCCAGCAGCCAAGTCAGGGAGAACACTGAAGCTTTCTTT. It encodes CASSQVRENTEAFF.

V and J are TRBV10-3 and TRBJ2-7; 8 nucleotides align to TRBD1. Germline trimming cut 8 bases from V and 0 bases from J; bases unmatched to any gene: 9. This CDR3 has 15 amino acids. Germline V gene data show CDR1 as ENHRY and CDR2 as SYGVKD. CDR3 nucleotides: TGTGCCATCGGCCCCGGGACAGGCAGCTCCTACGAGCAGTACTTC. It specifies CAIGPGTGSSYEQYF.

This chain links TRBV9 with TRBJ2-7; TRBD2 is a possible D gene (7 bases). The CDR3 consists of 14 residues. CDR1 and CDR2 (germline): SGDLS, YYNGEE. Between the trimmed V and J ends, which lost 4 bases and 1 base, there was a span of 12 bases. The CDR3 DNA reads TGTGCCAGCAGCCCAGCGGGACATTCCTACGAGCAGTACTTC. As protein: CASSPAGHSYEQYF.